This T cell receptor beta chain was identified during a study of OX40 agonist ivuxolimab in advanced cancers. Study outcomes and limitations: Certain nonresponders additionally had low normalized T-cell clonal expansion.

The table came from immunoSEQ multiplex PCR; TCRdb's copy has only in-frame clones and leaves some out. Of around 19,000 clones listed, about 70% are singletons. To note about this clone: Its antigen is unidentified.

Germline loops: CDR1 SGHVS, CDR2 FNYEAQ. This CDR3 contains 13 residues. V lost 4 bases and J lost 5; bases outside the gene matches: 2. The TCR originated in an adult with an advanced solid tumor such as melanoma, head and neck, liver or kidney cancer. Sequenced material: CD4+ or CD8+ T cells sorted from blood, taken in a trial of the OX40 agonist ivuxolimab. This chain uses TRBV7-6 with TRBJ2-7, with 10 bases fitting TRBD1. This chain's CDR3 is CASSSGTGDEQYF. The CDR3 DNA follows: TGTGCCAGCAGCTCCGGGACAGGGGACGAGCAGTACTTC.